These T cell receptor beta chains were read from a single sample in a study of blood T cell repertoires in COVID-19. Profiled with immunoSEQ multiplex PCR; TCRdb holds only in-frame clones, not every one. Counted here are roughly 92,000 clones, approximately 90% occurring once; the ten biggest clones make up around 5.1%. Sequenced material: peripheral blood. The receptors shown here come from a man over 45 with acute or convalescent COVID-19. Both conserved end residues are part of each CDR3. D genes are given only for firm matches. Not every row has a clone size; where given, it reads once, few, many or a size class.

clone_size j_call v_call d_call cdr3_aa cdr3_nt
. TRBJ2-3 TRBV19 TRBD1 CASSMVTGGTDTQYF TGTGCCAGTAGTATGGTCACAGGGGGCACAGATACGCAGTATTTT
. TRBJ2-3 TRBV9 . CASSVASSTDTQYF TGTGCCAGCAGCGTAGCGAGTAGCACAGATACGCAGTATTTT
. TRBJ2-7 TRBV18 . CASSQGTPFGGEQYF TGTGCCAGCTCACAAGGGACACCCTTTGGGGGCGAGCAGTACTTC
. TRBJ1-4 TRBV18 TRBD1 CASSPRGRGTETEKLFF TGTGCCAGCTCACCACGAGGGCGCGGGACAGAAACTGAAAAACTGTTTTTT
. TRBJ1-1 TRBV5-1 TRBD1 CASSSGTGKTEAFF TGCGCCAGCAGCAGCGGGACAGGGAAGACTGAAGCTTTCTTT
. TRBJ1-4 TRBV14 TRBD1 CASSQDGGQGNEKLFF TGTGCCAGCAGCCAAGATGGTGGACAGGGGAATGAAAAACTGTTTTTT
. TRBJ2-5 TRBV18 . CASSPEVGQQETQYF TGTGCCAGCTCACCCGAGGTAGGACAGCAAGAGACCCAGTACTTC
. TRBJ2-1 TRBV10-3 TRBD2 CAISESGTSGRNEQFF TGTGCCATCAGTGAGTCCGGGACTAGCGGGAGGAATGAGCAGTTCTTC
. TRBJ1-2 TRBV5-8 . CASSLGLREGYGYTF TGTGCCAGCAGCTTGGGTCTCAGGGAGGGCTATGGCTACACCTTC
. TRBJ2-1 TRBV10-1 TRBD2 CASREGLAGGISYNEQFF TGCGCCAGCAGAGAGGGACTAGCGGGGGGTATCTCCTACAATGAGCAGTTCTTC
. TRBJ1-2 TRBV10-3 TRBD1 CAISRDSPIGYGYTF TGTGCCATCAGTCGGGACAGCCCAATTGGGTATGGCTACACCTTC
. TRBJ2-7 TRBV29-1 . CSVSGGGFYEQYF TGCAGCGTTTCTGGGGGAGGATTCTACGAGCAGTACTTC
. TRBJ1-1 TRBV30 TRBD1 CAWSLQGADTEAFF TGTGCCTGGAGTCTACAGGGGGCCGACACTGAAGCTTTCTTT
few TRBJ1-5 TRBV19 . CASSTGTGQPQHF TGTGCCAGTAGCACAGGGACGGGTCAGCCCCAGCATTTT
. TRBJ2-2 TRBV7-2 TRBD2 CASSSLPGLAGGNTGELFF TGTGCCAGCAGCTCCCTTCCCGGACTAGCGGGAGGGAACACCGGGGAGCTGTTTTTT
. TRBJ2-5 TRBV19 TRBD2 CASSPVAGGPGVETQYF TGTGCCAGTAGTCCGGTAGCGGGAGGGCCCGGGGTAGAGACCCAGTACTTC
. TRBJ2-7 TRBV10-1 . CASSALHSYYEQYF TGCGCCAGCAGTGCACTCCACAGTTACTACGAGCAGTACTTC
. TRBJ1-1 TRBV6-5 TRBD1 CASSRQGMNTEAFF TGTGCCAGCAGTCGACAGGGCATGAACACTGAAGCTTTCTTT
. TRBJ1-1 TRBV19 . CASSIGGANTEAFF TGTGCCAGTAGTATCGGGGGGGCGAACACTGAAGCTTTCTTT
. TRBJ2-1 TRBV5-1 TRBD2 CASTGLAGLNEQFF TGCGCCAGCACGGGACTAGCGGGACTCAATGAGCAGTTCTTC
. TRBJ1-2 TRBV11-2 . CASSLEGAGYGYTF TGTGCCAGCAGCTTAGAGGGGGCTGGCTATGGCTACACCTTC
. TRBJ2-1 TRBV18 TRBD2 CASSPPGRGKRGTEQFF TGTGCCAGCTCACCACCTGGGAGGGGAAAGAGAGGCACTGAGCAGTTCTTC
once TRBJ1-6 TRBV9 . CASSQIDSQTPLHF TGTGCCAGCAGCCAGATAGACAGTCAGACACCCCTCCACTTT
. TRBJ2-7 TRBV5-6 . CASSLPSGYEQYF TGTGCCAGCAGCTTGCCGTCCGGCTACGAGCAGTACTTC
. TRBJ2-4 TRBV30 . CACLTRGYIQYF TGTGCCTGCCTCACCAGGGGTTACATTCAGTACTTC
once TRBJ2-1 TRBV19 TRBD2 CASSTLAGGPNNEQFF TGTGCCAGTAGTACACTAGCGGGAGGGCCCAACAATGAGCAGTTCTTC
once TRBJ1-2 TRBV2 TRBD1 CASRRDRGTYGYTF TGTGCCAGCAGACGGGACAGGGGGACCTATGGCTACACCTTC
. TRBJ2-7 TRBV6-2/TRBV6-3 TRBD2 CASSLQGLAEDTYEQYF TGTGCCAGCAGTCTCCAAGGCCTAGCGGAGGACACCTACGAGCAGTACTTC
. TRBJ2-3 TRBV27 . CASSSTDTQYF TGTGCCAGCAGTTCGACAGATACGCAGTATTTT